This is a list of T cell receptor beta chains from one sample in a study of response to subunit inactivated influenza vaccine. TCRdb itself ran the RT-PCR reads through MiXCR, one entry per CDR3 protein. This sample has around 530,000 distinct CDR3 sequences, with around 11% found just once. This specimen consisted of PBMCs from blood, obtained on the day of vaccination. The source is a man in his fifties or sixties who received an inactivated influenza vaccine. The CDR3 runs from the conserved cysteine through the conserved F or W. Each record gives: J gene, CDR3 length, D gene, V gene, clone size, CDR3 DNA, CDR3 protein. A D gene is named only where the DNA matches it firmly. Clone size is given for some rows only: seen once, a few or many times, or a class if the clone is expanded.

J gene: TRBJ2-1
CDR3 length: 16
D gene: TRBD2
V gene: TRBV5-6
clone size: many
CDR3 DNA: TGTGCCAGCAGCTTGAAGACGGCGGGAGGGGGCCATGAGCAGTTCTTC
CDR3 protein: CASSLKTAGGGHEQFF

J gene: TRBJ2-7
CDR3 length: 15
D gene: TRBD1
V gene: TRBV7-2
clone size: few
CDR3 DNA: TGTGCCAGCAGCCGTGTTACAGGGGCCTCCTACGAGCAGTACTTC
CDR3 protein: CASSRVTGASYEQYF

J gene: TRBJ1-5
CDR3 length: 14
D gene: -
V gene: TRBV19
clone size: -
CDR3 DNA: TGTGCCAGTAGACTCAGGAACCCGAATCAGCCCCAGCATTTT
CDR3 protein: CASRLRNPNQPQHF

J gene: TRBJ2-3
CDR3 length: 16
D gene: TRBD2
V gene: TRBV7-9
clone size: -
CDR3 DNA: TGTGCCAGCAGCTTGGGACTAGCGGGGAGTCCAGATACGCAGTATTTT
CDR3 protein: CASSLGLAGSPDTQYF

J gene: TRBJ1-4
CDR3 length: 18
D gene: -
V gene: TRBV11-1
clone size: few
CDR3 DNA: TGTGCCAGCAGCTTAGCGGGCAGGAGGATTGCAACTAATGAAAAACTGTTTTTT
CDR3 protein: CASSLAGRRIATNEKLFF

J gene: TRBJ2-7
CDR3 length: 18
D gene: TRBD2
V gene: TRBV10-3
clone size: -
CDR3 DNA: TGTGCCATCAGTGCTCTTAGGACTAGCGGGAGTGACTCCTACGAGCAGTACTTC
CDR3 protein: CAISALRTSGSDSYEQYF

J gene: TRBJ2-1
CDR3 length: 15
D gene: TRBD2
V gene: TRBV9
clone size: few
CDR3 DNA: TGTGCCAGCAGCGTAGTTAGCGGGAGTGGTGATGAGCAGTTCTTC
CDR3 protein: CASSVVSGSGDEQFF

J gene: TRBJ1-2
CDR3 length: 13
D gene: -
V gene: TRBV20-1
clone size: few
CDR3 DNA: TGCAGTGCTACCGGGATCATAAACTATGGCTACACCTTC
CDR3 protein: CSATGIINYGYTF

J gene: TRBJ1-1
CDR3 length: 12
D gene: -
V gene: TRBV5-6
clone size: -
CDR3 DNA: TGTGCCAGCAGCGCGGGACGAACTGAAGCTTTCTTT
CDR3 protein: CASSAGRTEAFF

J gene: TRBJ2-7
CDR3 length: 13
D gene: -
V gene: TRBV20-1
clone size: -
CDR3 DNA: TGCAGTGCGGCAGGGGGGAGGATCTACGAGCAGTACTTC
CDR3 protein: CSAAGGRIYEQYF

J gene: TRBJ1-4
CDR3 length: 14
D gene: TRBD1
V gene: TRBV12-3/TRBV12-4
clone size: many
CDR3 DNA: TGTGCCAGCAGTCTCACAGGGGTGGGTGAAAAACTGTTTTTT
CDR3 protein: CASSLTGVGEKLFF

J gene: TRBJ1-5
CDR3 length: 15
D gene: -
V gene: TRBV20-1
clone size: -
CDR3 DNA: TGCAGTGCTAGCCGAGCTGGGAGTGGGGATCAGCCCCAGCATTTT
CDR3 protein: CSASRAGSGDQPQHF

J gene: TRBJ2-7
CDR3 length: 15
D gene: -
V gene: TRBV4-2
clone size: few
CDR3 DNA: TGTGCCAGCAGCCAACACCCCCACCTCTCCTACGAGCAGTACTTC
CDR3 protein: CASSQHPHLSYEQYF

J gene: TRBJ2-5
CDR3 length: 14
D gene: -
V gene: TRBV15
clone size: -
CDR3 DNA: TGTGCCACCAGCGCACGTTATGGAAAAGAGACCCAGTACTTC
CDR3 protein: CATSARYGKETQYF

J gene: TRBJ1-2
CDR3 length: 14
D gene: -
V gene: TRBV7-9
clone size: -
CDR3 DNA: TGTGCCAGCAGCTTAGGTAGCTCGGAATATGGCTACACCTTC
CDR3 protein: CASSLGSSEYGYTF

J gene: TRBJ2-5
CDR3 length: 14
D gene: TRBD1
V gene: TRBV20-1
clone size: -
CDR3 DNA: TGCAGTGCTAATTGGGGACAGGGAGAAGAGACCCAGTACTTC
CDR3 protein: CSANWGQGEETQYF

J gene: TRBJ1-1
CDR3 length: 15
D gene: TRBD1
V gene: TRBV3-1
clone size: many
CDR3 DNA: TGTGCCAGCAGCCGACCCGGGACAGGGAACACTGAAGCTTTCTTT
CDR3 protein: CASSRPGTGNTEAFF

J gene: TRBJ2-1
CDR3 length: 12
D gene: -
V gene: TRBV29-1
clone size: many
CDR3 DNA: TGCAGCGTGCCCCTCTGGGACAATGAGCAGTTCTTC
CDR3 protein: CSVPLWDNEQFF

J gene: TRBJ2-7
CDR3 length: 16
D gene: TRBD2
V gene: TRBV27
clone size: -
CDR3 DNA: TGTGCCAGCAGTTCCAGACTAGCGGGAGTGTCCCACGAGCAGTACTTC
CDR3 protein: CASSSRLAGVSHEQYF

J gene: TRBJ2-1
CDR3 length: 15
D gene: TRBD2
V gene: TRBV7-2
clone size: -
CDR3 DNA: TGTGCCAGCCTGCTCGGACTAGCGGGGCACAATGAGCAGTTCTTC
CDR3 protein: CASLLGLAGHNEQFF

J gene: TRBJ2-6
CDR3 length: 18
D gene: -
V gene: TRBV28
clone size: few
CDR3 DNA: TGTGCCAGCAGTTTGGGGGGGGCTTTTCTCTCTGGGGCCAACGTCCTGACTTTC
CDR3 protein: CASSLGGAFLSGANVLTF

J gene: TRBJ2-5
CDR3 length: 15
D gene: -
V gene: TRBV12-3/TRBV12-4
clone size: -
CDR3 DNA: TGTGCCAGCAGTTTGAACAGGGTGTGGCAAGAGACCCAGTACTTC
CDR3 protein: CASSLNRVWQETQYF

J gene: TRBJ1-5
CDR3 length: 13
D gene: -
V gene: TRBV20-1
clone size: -
CDR3 DNA: TGCAGTGCTAGGTATAATAGCAATCAGCCCCAGCATTTT
CDR3 protein: CSARYNSNQPQHF

J gene: TRBJ2-2
CDR3 length: 16
D gene: TRBD1
V gene: TRBV9
clone size: -
CDR3 DNA: TGTGCCAGCAGCGCTTCCAGGGGGCTGTTAGTCGGGGAGCTGTTTTTT
CDR3 protein: CASSASRGLLVGELFF

J gene: TRBJ1-2
CDR3 length: 15
D gene: TRBD1
V gene: TRBV6-1
clone size: many
CDR3 DNA: TGTGCCAGCAGTGAAGGGACAGGGGCTAACTATGGCTACACCTTC
CDR3 protein: CASSEGTGANYGYTF

J gene: TRBJ2-7
CDR3 length: 15
D gene: TRBD2
V gene: TRBV7-4
clone size: few
CDR3 DNA: TGTGCCAGCAGCCTTAGCGGGAGCCTGGTGTACGAGCAGTACTTC
CDR3 protein: CASSLSGSLVYEQYF

J gene: TRBJ1-6
CDR3 length: 19
D gene: -
V gene: TRBV11-2
clone size: many
CDR3 DNA: TGTGCCAGCAGCTTAGGAAAGTTAAGGACGTTGACCTATAATTCACCCCTCCACTTT
CDR3 protein: CASSLGKLRTLTYNSPLHF

J gene: TRBJ2-7
CDR3 length: 14
D gene: -
V gene: TRBV3-1
clone size: -
CDR3 DNA: TGTGCCAGCAGCCTATCTATTCTCCGTGGTGAGCAGTACTTC
CDR3 protein: CASSLSILRGEQYF

J gene: TRBJ2-2
CDR3 length: 12
D gene: -
V gene: TRBV5-1
clone size: few
CDR3 DNA: TGCGCCAGCAATCTAGCAACCGGGGAGCTGTTTTTT
CDR3 protein: CASNLATGELFF

J gene: TRBJ2-5
CDR3 length: 14
D gene: -
V gene: TRBV7-9
clone size: few
CDR3 DNA: TGTGCCAGCACCCGCGGAGGTACCCAAGAGACCCAGTACTTC
CDR3 protein: CASTRGGTQETQYF

J gene: TRBJ2-7
CDR3 length: 15
D gene: -
V gene: TRBV20-1
clone size: many
CDR3 DNA: TGCAGTGCTAGAGACCAAAGGGGGTTTTCCTACGAGCAGTACTTC
CDR3 protein: CSARDQRGFSYEQYF

J gene: TRBJ2-7
CDR3 length: 18
D gene: TRBD2
V gene: TRBV28
clone size: -
CDR3 DNA: TGTGCCAGCAGTCCTATCATGTCCGGGACTAGCGGGAGATTCGAGCAGTACTTC
CDR3 protein: CASSPIMSGTSGRFEQYF

J gene: TRBJ1-5
CDR3 length: 15
D gene: -
V gene: TRBV6-2/TRBV6-3
clone size: few
CDR3 DNA: TGTGCCAGCAGTTACGGTCAGTATGGCAATCAGCCCCAGCATTTT
CDR3 protein: CASSYGQYGNQPQHF

J gene: TRBJ2-1
CDR3 length: 15
D gene: -
V gene: TRBV5-1
clone size: -
CDR3 DNA: TGCGCCAGCAGCTACGAGACTAGTGGGGGCAATGAGCAGTTCTTC
CDR3 protein: CASSYETSGGNEQFF

J gene: TRBJ1-1
CDR3 length: 15
D gene: -
V gene: TRBV4-1
clone size: few
CDR3 DNA: TGCGCCAGCAGCCTTAACAGGGCCCGGAACACTGAAGCTTTCTTT
CDR3 protein: CASSLNRARNTEAFF

J gene: TRBJ2-1
CDR3 length: 16
D gene: TRBD2
V gene: TRBV11-2
clone size: few
CDR3 DNA: TGTGCCAGCAGCTTAGGGATAGCGGGGTCTTACAATGAGCAGTTCTTC
CDR3 protein: CASSLGIAGSYNEQFF

J gene: TRBJ2-7
CDR3 length: 13
D gene: -
V gene: TRBV7-2
clone size: many
CDR3 DNA: TGTGCCAGCAGCCCCAACCGACAGTACGAGCAGTACTTC
CDR3 protein: CASSPNRQYEQYF

J gene: TRBJ2-2
CDR3 length: 14
D gene: TRBD1
V gene: TRBV20-1
clone size: -
CDR3 DNA: TGCAGTGCTAGAGCCGGACAGGGCCCCGGGGAGCTGTTTTTT
CDR3 protein: CSARAGQGPGELFF

J gene: TRBJ2-3
CDR3 length: 20
D gene: TRBD2
V gene: TRBV10-2
clone size: many
CDR3 DNA: TGCGCCAGCAGTGAGTCCGGTTCAGCGGGGGGGCCTAAGGGCACAGATACGCAGTATTTT
CDR3 protein: CASSESGSAGGPKGTDTQYF